This TCR beta chain was recorded in a study of T-cell memory formation after mild COVID-19. Study-wide findings and caveats: Cross-reactive memory appears to have joined, as suggested by some responding clones showing up in pre-infection memory.

Concerning this clonotype itself: Antigen unknown.

TCRdb independently ran MiXCR on the 5' RACE reads; one entry per CDR3 protein. Found here are about 210,000 distinct CDR3 sequences, around 25% of them singletons; the top ten hold about an eighth. The receptor's source is an adult woman who had mild COVID-19 (a few samples of this study predate the infection). Cell type and time point are not known. Sequenced material: PBMCs or a T cell subset sorted from them (not recorded which).

The CDR3: CASSSQGAGANVLTF. The CDR3 bases are TGTGCCAGCAGTTCCCAGGGGGCTGGGGCCAACGTCCTGACTTTC. The chain employs TRBV27 and TRBJ2-6; TRBD1 matches at 7 bases. The CDR3 is 15 amino acids. Per germline, CDR1 MNHEY and CDR2 SMNVEV (reference sequence). The V and J ends lost 4 bases and 2 bases, in that order; junction bases with no gene match: 2.